These 22 T cell receptor beta chains originate from one sample sequenced in a study of T cells in Graves' hyperthyroidism and ophthalmopathy. The CDR3 regions of TCR beta were amplified from RNA transcripts. A first-round RT-PCR of the TCR CDR3 used the HTBI primer set. A single record per CDR3 protein comes from TCRdb applying MiXCR to the multiplex PCR reads. The data contain fewer than 450,000 distinct CDR3 sequences, approximately 18% of them singletons. The sequencing input was blood. The receptors shown here come from a woman aged 25 to 39 with Graves' hyperthyroidism that later progressed to Graves' ophthalmopathy.

This chain uses TRBV9 with TRBJ2-2, with D perhaps matching TRBD1 or TRBD2 (5 bases each). CDR3 length equals 16 residues. Germline loops: CDR1 SGDLS, CDR2 YYNGEE. V lost 4 bases and J lost 6, with 19 bases in between. DNA for the CDR3: TGTGCCAGCAGCAGGACCGGGACCCGAGGCGCCGGGGAGCTGTTTTTT. It encodes CASSRTGTRGAGELFF.

This clonotype was recorded at least ten times. The genes are TRBV27 and TRBJ2-3; 9 positions agree with TRBD2. Looked up from germline, CDR1 is MNHEY and CDR2 is SMNVEV (reference sequence). The CDR3 length is 15 residues. Trimming cost V 3 bases and J 1 base; bases outside gene matches: 2. CDR3 sequence reads: CASSFAGGGTDTQYF. CDR3 DNA: TGTGCCAGCAGTTTTGCGGGAGGGGGCACAGATACGCAGTATTTT.

Many counts were recorded for this clonotype. V usage is TRBV6-5 and J usage is TRBJ1-4; D not certain. Germline V CDR1 and CDR2: MNHEY, SVGAGI. V lost 4 bases to trimming and J lost 1 base, with 10 bases between them. The CDR3 runs to 15 residues. CDR3 region: CASSSPDGTNEKLFF. DNA of the CDR3: TGTGCCAGCAGTTCCCCCGATGGAACTAATGAAAAACTGTTTTTT.

V gene TRBV3-1 combines with J gene TRBJ2-1; 7 nucleotides agree with TRBD1. Germline V gene lookup returns CDR1 LGHDT and CDR2 YNNKEL (reference sequence). The trim removed 2 bases at V and 6 bases at J, leaving 10 bases unmatched. CDR3 length equals 16 residues. In DNA, the CDR3 is TGTGCCAGCAGCCAACCTAGGGGGCCGTCGGGCAATGAGCAGTTCTTC. Residues: CASSQPRGPSGNEQFF.

This clonotype was recorded at least ten times. This chain connects TRBV20-1 to TRBJ1-5; maybe TRBD1 (5 bases). Trimming removed 2 bases at V and 7 bases at J, with 15 bases between. This CDR3 comprises 14 residues. CDR1 and CDR2 (germline): DFQATT, SNEGSKA (reference sequence). The CDR3: CSARTGGARQPQHF. In DNA form, the CDR3 reads TGCAGTGCTAGAACGGGAGGGGCGCGGCAGCCCCAGCATTTT.

This chain connects TRBV28 to TRBJ2-3; D gene ambiguous. Deletions cut 7 bases from V and 0 bases from J, with 8 bases between. The CDR3 is made up of 13 amino acids. In germline, CDR1 is MDHEN, CDR2 SYDVKM. CDR3 in DNA: TGTGCCAGCATGGAATCTAGCACAGATACGCAGTATTTT. The encoded protein is CASMESSTDTQYF.

This clonotype was counted at least ten times. V and J are TRBV10-3 and TRBJ2-7; tentative D call: TRBD2 (5 bases). Germline CDR1 reads ENHRY; CDR2 reads SYGVKD. The CDR3 has 12 residues. V was clipped by 8 bases and J by 6 bases, with 14 bases between them. The DNA of the CDR3 is TGTGCCATCTCGGCTCAGGCGGGCGAGCAGTACTTC. Translation gives CAISAQAGEQYF.

This clonotype was seen ten or more times. The chain links TRBV29-1 to TRBJ1-5; maybe TRBD1 (5 bases). This CDR3 has 16 amino acids. CDR1 is SQVTM and CDR2 is ANQGSEA in the germline V gene. The ends were cut back, 4 bases at V and 3 bases at J, with 19 bases in the middle. CDR3 sequence: CSVGGDPSTPNQPQHF. The CDR3 coding sequence is TGCAGCGTTGGGGGCGACCCCTCGACCCCCAATCAGCCCCAGCATTTT.

This clonotype appeared a few times. The chain couples TRBV27 to TRBJ1-1; the D gene is possibly TRBD1 (5 bases). Germline CDR1 and CDR2: MNHEY and SMNVEV (reference sequence). The V gene lost 4 bases and the J gene lost 6 bases, with 9 bases spanning the gap. The CDR3 is made up of 12 amino acids. CDR3 sequence reads: CASSWGGSEAFF. DNA for the CDR3: TGTGCCAGCAGTTGGGGGGGGTCTGAAGCTTTCTTT.

This clonotype was observed at least ten times. V usage is TRBV20-1 and J usage is TRBJ2-7, with a tentative D call TRBD2 (7 bases). V was shortened by 6 bases and J by 2 bases, with 14 bases between the two germline ends. The CDR3 is 13 amino acids. CDR1 and CDR2 (germline): DFQATT, SNEGSKA (reference sequence). CDR3 sequence reads: CSALGRGAYEQYF. The CDR3 DNA is TGCAGTGCCCTAGGGAGGGGGGCCTACGAGCAGTACTTC.

The rearrangement joins TRBV19 to TRBJ2-7; TRBD1 matches 9 bases. Germline assignment: CDR1 LNHDA and CDR2 SQIVND (reference sequence). V lost 3 bases and J lost 7; bases outside the gene matches: 4. CDR3 length: 13 amino acids. CDR3 coding DNA: TGTGCCAGTAGTATCGACAGGGGGGGAGAGCAGTACTTC. Residues: CASSIDRGGEQYF.

This clonotype was seen many times. This chain links TRBV2 with TRBJ2-3; D is possibly TRBD1 (6 bases). The CDR3 is made up of 15 amino acids. V lost 6 bases to trimming and J lost 8 bases, with 21 bases between them. Germline CDR1 SNHLY, CDR2 FYNNEI. CDR3 nucleotide sequence: TGTGCCAGCAGCCCAGACAGGTTCTTAGGTGCTACGCAGTATTTT. Residues: CASSPDRFLGATQYF.

The CDR3 nucleotides are TGTGCCAGCAGGCCATTAGCGGGAGACACCGGGGAGCTGTTTTTT. It is translated as CASRPLAGDTGELFF. This chain links TRBV7-2 with TRBJ2-2; 9 positions match TRBD2. The CDR3 contains 15 residues. Germline V CDR1 and CDR2: SGHTA, FQGNSA. V was clipped by 6 bases and J by 3 bases; unmatched bases: 5.

The V and J genes are TRBV5-4 and TRBJ1-1; possible D gene TRBD1, 6 bases. In germline, CDR1 is SGHNT, CDR2 YYREEE (reference sequence). Trimming shortened V by 4 bases and J by 6 bases, and 16 bases separated the two germline ends. The CDR3 is 14 residues long. CDR3 in amino acids: CASSAKQGWSEAFF. The DNA for the CDR3 is TGTGCCAGCAGCGCAAAACAGGGTTGGTCTGAAGCTTTCTTT.

Only a few counts were recorded for this clonotype. The V gene is TRBV5-8, the J gene TRBJ2-1; 8 nucleotides line up with TRBD2. CDR3 length: 20 residues. Germline V CDR1 and CDR2: SGHTS, YDEGEE. Germline trimming cut 0 bases from V and 4 bases from J; bases unmatched to any gene: 18. The CDR3 nucleotides read TGTGCCAGCAGCTTGGCGCGGCGGGGCTATAGCGGGACTAAATACAATGAGCAGTTCTTC. Its protein is CASSLARRGYSGTKYNEQFF.

This clonotype was counted ten times or more. The J gene is TRBJ1-1, the V gene TRBV29-1, with 8 positions matching TRBD1. From germline, CDR1 is SQVTM and CDR2 ANQGSEA. The CDR3 has 12 residues. Trimming took 6 bases from V and 6 from J; bases not matched to a gene: 6. This CDR3 is CSVGQGLAEAFF. CDR3 nucleotides: TGCAGCGTAGGACAGGGATTAGCTGAAGCTTTCTTT.

This clonotype came up a few times. The chain carries TRBV5-5 and TRBJ2-6; no reliable D call. The CDR3 extends over 10 amino acids. The V and J ends lost 4 bases and 11 bases respectively, with 4 bases between them. Germline loops: CDR1 SGHKS, CDR2 YYEKEE (reference sequence). The CDR3 DNA sequence: TGTGCCAGCAGCGGCTACGTCCTGACTTTC. Translation: CASSGYVLTF.

This clonotype was seen many times. J is TRBJ1-1 and V is TRBV28; D is uncertain. Germline V gives CDR1 MDHEN, CDR2 SYDVKM. The CDR3 extends over 14 amino acids. Trimming shortened V by 1 base and J by 1 base, and 7 bases separated the two germline ends. CDR3 in DNA: TGTGCCAGCAGTTTATCCATACAGAACACTGAAGCTTTCTTT. It specifies CASSLSIQNTEAFF.

This clonotype was seen many times. The CDR3 region is CSVLGVGETQYF. The DNA of the CDR3 is TGCAGCGTTTTGGGGGTGGGAGAGACCCAGTACTTC. The chain uses TRBV29-1 and TRBJ2-5; TRBD1 or TRBD2 may be the D gene (5 bases each). The germline CDR1 and CDR2 sequences are SQVTM and ANQGSEA. Trimming cost V 5 bases and J 4 bases, with 11 bases left between them. The CDR3 contains 12 residues. The full variable domain, in which reference TRBV29-1 and TRBJ2-5 provide the parts outside the CDR3, is SAVISQKPSRDICQRGTSLTIQCQVDSQVTMMFWYRQQPGQSLTLIATANQGSEATYESGFVIDKFPISRPNLTFSTLTVSNMSPEDSSIYLCSVLGVGETQYFGPGTRLLVL.

This clonotype has at least ten counts. The chain employs TRBV2 and TRBJ1-3, with D unresolved. From germline, CDR1 is SNHLY and CDR2 FYNNEI. This CDR3 contains 14 residues. V lost 2 bases and J 0 bases, leaving 5 bases between the germline ends. The CDR3 DNA reads TGTGCCAGCAGTGAATTGAGCTCTGGAAACACCATATATTTT. Protein: CASSELSSGNTIYF.

This clonotype was detected a few times. V and J are TRBV25-1 and TRBJ2-5, with D perhaps matching TRBD1 (6 bases). With 6 bases removed from V and 5 bases from J, the gap between germline ends came to 28 bases. CDR3 length equals 18 residues. CDR1 MGHDK and CDR2 SYGVNS come from the germline V gene. In nucleotides, the CDR3 is TGTGCCAGCAGACCGACACCAGGGGTAGGGACACTCTCGGAGACCCAGTACTTC. As protein: CASRPTPGVGTLSETQYF. The full variable domain, with the rest looked up from reference TRBV25-1 and TRBJ2-5, is EADIYQTPRYLVIGTGKKITLECSQTMGHDKMYWYQQDPGMELHLIHYSYGVNSTEKGDLSSESTVSRIRTEHFPLTLESARPSHTSQYLCASRPTPGVGTLSETQYFGPGTRLLVL.

This clonotype showed up just a few times. The chain joins TRBV4-1 to TRBJ1-2; D unclear. CDR3 size: 13 residues. V lost 1 base and J lost 4, with 7 bases in between. Germline CDR1 and CDR2: MGHRA and YSYEKL. CDR3 in amino acids: CASSQGGFYGYTF. As DNA, the CDR3 is TGCGCCAGCAGCCAAGGAGGCTTCTATGGCTACACCTTC.